This paragraph reports one TCR beta chain. As originally analysed: Nucleated cell number was recorded as an estimate derived from reference gene primer amplification. Using immunoSEQ multiplex PCR, the repertoire was profiled, and TCRdb retains in-frame clones only, with some absent. Clone size and the V and J calls come from that table; the DNA yielded D and trimming. The table has around 290,000 clones, 86% seen once. CDR1 SGHNT and CDR2 YYREEE come from the germline V gene (reference sequence). CDR3 length equals 15 residues. Trimming took 9 bases from V and 0 from J, leaving 16 bases between them. The sample originates from a study of blood T cell repertoires in COVID-19. Study-wide context: There were acute and convalescent COVID-19 samples, and they came from the United States, Italy and Spain.

Sequences were obtained from peripheral blood. The chain links TRBV5-4 to TRBJ2-1, with a weak D call TRBD2 (6 bases). The clonotype was recovered from a woman aged 70-85 years with COVID-19, enrolled during active disease. This CDR3 is CATVTSKSSYNEQFF. The CDR3 nucleotides are TGTGCCACCGTTACTAGCAAGAGCTCCTACAATGAGCAGTTCTTC.